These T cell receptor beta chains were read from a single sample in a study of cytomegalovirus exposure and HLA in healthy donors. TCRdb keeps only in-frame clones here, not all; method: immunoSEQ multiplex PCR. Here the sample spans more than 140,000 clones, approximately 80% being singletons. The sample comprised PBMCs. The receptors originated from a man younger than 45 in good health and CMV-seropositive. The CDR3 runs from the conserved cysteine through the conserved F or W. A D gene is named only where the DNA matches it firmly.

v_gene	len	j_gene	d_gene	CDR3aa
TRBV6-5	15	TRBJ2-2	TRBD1	CASSPDRAGTGELFF
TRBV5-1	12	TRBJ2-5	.	CASSDDRETQYF
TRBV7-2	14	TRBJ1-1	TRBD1	CASSEGTGNTEAFF
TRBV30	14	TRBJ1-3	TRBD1	CAWSDDRGGNTIYF
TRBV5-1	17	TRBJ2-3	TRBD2	CASSLRGGRESADTQYF
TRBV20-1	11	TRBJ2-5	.	CSAPLGETQYF
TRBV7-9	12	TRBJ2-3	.	CASSLDGDTQYF
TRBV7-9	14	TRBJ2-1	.	CASRSGQKNGEQFF
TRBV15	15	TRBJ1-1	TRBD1	CATSRGGTANTEAFF
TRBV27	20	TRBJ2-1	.	CASSPTPTNLRTVLLNEQFF
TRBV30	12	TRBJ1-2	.	CAWDLGGFGYTF
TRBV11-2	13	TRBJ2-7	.	CASSWGRAGEQYF
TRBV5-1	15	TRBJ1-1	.	CASSLGQHKNTEAFF
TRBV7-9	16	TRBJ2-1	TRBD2	CSSSWSGRRTTGEQFF
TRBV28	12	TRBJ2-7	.	CASSIGQYEQYF
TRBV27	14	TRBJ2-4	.	CASSVVGGINIQYF
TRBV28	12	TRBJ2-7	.	CASSPSSYEQYF
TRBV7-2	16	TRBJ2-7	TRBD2	CASSPVRAGVPYEQYF
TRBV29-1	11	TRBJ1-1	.	CSDTGASEAFF
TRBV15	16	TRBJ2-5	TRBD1	CATSRGDRGFQETQYF
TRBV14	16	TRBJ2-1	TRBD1	CASSQVGTGEDNEQFF
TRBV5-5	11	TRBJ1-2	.	CASSWGSGYTF
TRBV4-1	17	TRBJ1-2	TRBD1	CASSQDGVGQANYGYTF
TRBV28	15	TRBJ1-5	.	CASRRRGYSNQPQHF
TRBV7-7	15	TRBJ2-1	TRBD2	CASSLTAGGFHEQFF
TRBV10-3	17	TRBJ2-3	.	CAISEPRTTGRTDTQYF
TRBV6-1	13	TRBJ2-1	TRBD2	CASLGLAGNEQFF
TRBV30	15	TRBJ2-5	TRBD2	CAWSVLAGIQETQYF
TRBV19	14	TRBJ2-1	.	CASNGNRDYNEQFF
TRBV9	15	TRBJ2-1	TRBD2	CASSVESGRGNEQFF
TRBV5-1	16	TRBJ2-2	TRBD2	CASSPGLAIDTGELFF
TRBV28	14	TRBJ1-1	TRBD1	CASISGGRDTEAFF
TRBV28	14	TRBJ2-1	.	CASSPPTRRYEQFF